Sequencing of this T cell receptor (beta chain) was carried out in a study of Graves' ophthalmopathy and Graves' hyperthyroidism (dated by TCRdb to 2016 to 2019). Regarding the research as a whole: Peripheral blood was collected at initial diagnosis, prior to any treatment. Once sampling was done, hyperthyroidism patients were given methimazole at a starting dose of 30 mg daily, while ophthalmopathy patients were given high-dose intravenous methylprednisolone. An independent validation cohort was composed of 18 to 20 hyperthyroidism patients and about 16 patients who later progressed from hyperthyroidism to ophthalmopathy. TCR beta repertoire signatures were used to distinguish Graves' ophthalmopathy from Graves' hyperthyroidism and to predict progression to ophthalmopathy. In total, 135 blood samples were TCR-sequenced: approximately 42 ophthalmopathy, approximately 80 hyperthyroidism and roughly 17 hyperthyroidism-to-ophthalmopathy patients. In about six hyperthyroidism patients, the T-cell repertoires found in thyroid tissue were compared with those found in blood. The 75 to 100 discovery patients were randomly divided into training and test sets at a 7:3 ratio. A discovery set of 100 patients (43 ophthalmopathy, fewer than 60 stable hyperthyroidism) was enrolled to explore V-J signatures distinguishing ophthalmopathy from hyperthyroidism. What the study reported, not specific to this receptor: In validation, the model predicted ophthalmopathy progression with about 71% sensitivity and about 73% specificity; some 13 predicted patients were CT-confirmed with GO in a median of around 6.5 months. In cross-validation, the 13-signature model distinguished ophthalmopathy from stable hyperthyroidism with around 90% sensitivity and 81.08% specificity, while in the test set the corresponding values were approximately 79% and 70%. Sample size was not predetermined statistically, and investigators were not blinded to group allocation. Most expanded thyroid clonotypes with a frequency above 0.001 also appeared in blood, which suggests that blood repertoires may reflect the immune response in the thyroid.

V drops 1 base and J drops 6 bases, leaving 17 bases in between. From the cysteine through the phenylalanine, the CDR3 covers 16 amino acids. CDR3 DNA is the only sequence kept; it has 48 bases, read in frame from the first base. The germline V gene gives CDR1 as SGHAT and CDR2 as FQNNGV. The ophthalmopathy patients had moderately to severely active disease, with a Clinical Activity Score of 3 or higher, a NOSPECS grade of 4 or higher, and a disease duration of less than 3 months. Patients were excluded if they had other autoimmune diseases, uncontrolled infections, pregnancy or lactation. Diagnosis was based on clinical symptoms, serum thyroxine, TRAb, thyroid ultrasound and orbital computed tomography. Ficoll-Paque density gradient centrifugation was used to isolate PBMCs from about 10 ml of fresh peripheral blood. Total RNA was extracted using Trizol reagent, and RNA quality was checked on an Agilent 2100 Bioanalyzer.

For repertoire sequencing, TCR beta CDR3 regions were amplified from RNA transcripts. HTBI primers and the Qiagen OneStep RT-PCR kit were used in a first-round RT-PCR, which was followed by a second-round multiplex PCR, size selection and purification. Libraries were sequenced on an Illumina HiSeq2000 using paired-end 100 bp reads. The source study handled its data this way. Reads were processed with SOAPnuke, discarding reads with adapters, uncalled bases, mean Phred below 15, or no exact constant-primer or identifier match. COPE v1.2.5 was used to merge high-quality paired reads. Clonotypes were defined as unique nucleotide sequences and were aligned to IMGT TRB V, D and J references using MiTCR v1.1. Only V-J combinations with frequency above 0.0001 were analysed, covering approximately 99% of repertoires. For each V-J combination, a TCR clonal expansion and chaos score was defined as the ratio of F50 clonal expansion to chaos observed in the TCRdist matrix. Features were reduced by Welch's t-statistics and random forest to over ten V-J combinations, which fed a naive Bayes classifier. The Morisita-Horn index was used to measure how similar the thyroid and blood repertoires were. TCRdb reworked the public reads: Q25 trimming with fastp, MiXCR clone assembly, productive beta chains retained. Every distinct CDR3 protein forms one entry, paired with its most common genes and DNA. TCRdb, not the authors, supplied the V and J calls. In this sample the table shows about 210,000 distinct CDR3 sequences, roughly 29% of which occur a single time. Jointly, the top ten make up 8.5% to 9.5% of the sample.

This clonotype has a count of ten or more. Its antigen is unknown. Base qualities were left out, and no much larger clone turns up one base away. This clonotype was obtained from a man aged 50 or older with Graves' ophthalmopathy. Donor details come from another sample of the same person, matched by shared clones. Recombination joined TRBV11-2 with TRBJ2-3; tentative D gene TRBD2, with 6 bases matching. The sample comprised peripheral blood. DNA sequence: TGTGCCAGCAGCTTAGGGGGGACTTTCAGGGCGGATACGCAGTATTTT. Translation gives CASSLGGTFRADTQYF.